This TCR beta chain was profiled in a study of blood T cell repertoires in COVID-19. V gave up 0 bases and J gave up 11 bases; unmatched junction bases: 16. Germline V CDR1 and CDR2: LGHNA, YNFKEQ. The CDR3 runs 17 residues. Method: immunoSEQ multiplex PCR; TCRdb's copy keeps in-frame clones and lacks some. The table shows around 25,000 clones, with roughly three quarters occurring only once. The sequenced material came from peripheral blood. The genes are TRBV4-2 and TRBJ1-5; 7 bases are shared with TRBD1. The TCR comes from an elderly man with active or convalescent COVID-19. In DNA form, the CDR3 reads TGTGCCAGCAGCCAAGATATTCAGTCAGGGGGGTACAGGTCCCAGCATTTT. This encodes CASSQDIQSGGYRSQHF.